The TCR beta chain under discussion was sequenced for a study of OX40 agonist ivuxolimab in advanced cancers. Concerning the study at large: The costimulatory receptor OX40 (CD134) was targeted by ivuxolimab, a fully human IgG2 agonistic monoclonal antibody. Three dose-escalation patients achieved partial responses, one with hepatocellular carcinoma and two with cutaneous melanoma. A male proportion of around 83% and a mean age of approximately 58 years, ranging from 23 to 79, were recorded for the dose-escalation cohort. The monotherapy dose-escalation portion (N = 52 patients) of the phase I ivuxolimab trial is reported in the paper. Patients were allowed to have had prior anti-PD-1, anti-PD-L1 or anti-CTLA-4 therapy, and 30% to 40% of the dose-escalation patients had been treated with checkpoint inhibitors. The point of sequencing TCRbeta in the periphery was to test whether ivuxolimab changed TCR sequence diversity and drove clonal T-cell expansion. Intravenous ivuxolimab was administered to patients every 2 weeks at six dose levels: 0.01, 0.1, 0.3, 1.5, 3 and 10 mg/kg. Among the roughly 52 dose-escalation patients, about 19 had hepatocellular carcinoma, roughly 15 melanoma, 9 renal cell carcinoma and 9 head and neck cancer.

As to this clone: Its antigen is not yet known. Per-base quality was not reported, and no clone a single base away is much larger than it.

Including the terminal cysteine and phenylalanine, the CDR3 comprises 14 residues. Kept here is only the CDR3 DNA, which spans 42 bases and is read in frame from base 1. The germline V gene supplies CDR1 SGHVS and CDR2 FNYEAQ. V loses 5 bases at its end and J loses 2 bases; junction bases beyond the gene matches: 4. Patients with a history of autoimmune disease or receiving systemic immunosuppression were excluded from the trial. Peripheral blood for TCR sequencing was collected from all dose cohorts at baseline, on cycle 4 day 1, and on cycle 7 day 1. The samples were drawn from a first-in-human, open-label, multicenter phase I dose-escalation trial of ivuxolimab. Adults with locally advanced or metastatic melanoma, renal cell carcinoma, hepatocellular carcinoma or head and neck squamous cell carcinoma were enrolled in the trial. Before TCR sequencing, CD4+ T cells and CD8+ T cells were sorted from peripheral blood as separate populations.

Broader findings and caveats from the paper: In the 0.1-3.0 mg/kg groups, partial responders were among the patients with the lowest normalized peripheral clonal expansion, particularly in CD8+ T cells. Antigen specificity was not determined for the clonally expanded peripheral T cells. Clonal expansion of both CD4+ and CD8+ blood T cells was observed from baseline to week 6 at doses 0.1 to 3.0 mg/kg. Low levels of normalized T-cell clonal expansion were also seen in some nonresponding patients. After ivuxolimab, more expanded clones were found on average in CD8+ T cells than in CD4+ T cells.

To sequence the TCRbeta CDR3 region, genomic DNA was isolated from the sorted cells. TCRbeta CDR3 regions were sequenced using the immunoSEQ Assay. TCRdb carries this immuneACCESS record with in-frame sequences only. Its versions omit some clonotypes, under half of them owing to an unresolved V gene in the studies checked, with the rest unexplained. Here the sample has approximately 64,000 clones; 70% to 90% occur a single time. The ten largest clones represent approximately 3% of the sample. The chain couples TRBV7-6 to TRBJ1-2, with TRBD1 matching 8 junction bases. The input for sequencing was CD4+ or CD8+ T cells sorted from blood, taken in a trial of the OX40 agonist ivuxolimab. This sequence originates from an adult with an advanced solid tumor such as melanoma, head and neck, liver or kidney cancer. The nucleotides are TGTGCCAGCAGCATAGGACAGGGCAACTATGGCTACACCTTC. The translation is CASSIGQGNYGYTF.